The clone carrying this T cell receptor beta chain is a singleton in its sample. The antigen remains unidentified. The data derive from a study of T cell responses to AZD1222 COVID-19 vaccine. The study's findings and limits: Regions 160-218 and 743-854 dominated among vaccine-associated CD4 TCRs spanning spike. Spike-specific TCR breadth rose after two AZD1222 doses, and depth rose as well.

Trimming removed 3 bases from V and 5 bases from J; junction bases left unmatched: 6. Germline CDR1 and CDR2: LGHDT and YNNKEL (reference sequence). CDR3 length: 14 amino acids. Sequencing used immunoSEQ multiplex PCR; TCRdb keeps in-frame clones, though not all of them. The repertoire holds some 130,000 clones, more than 75% seen once, with approximately 1.1% in the top ten. The sample here was peripheral blood, taken 28 days after the second AZD1222 dose. This chain joins TRBV3-1 (or the pseudogene TRBV3-2) and TRBJ2-7; 8 nucleotides line up with TRBD1. The clonotype comes from an adult who received the AZD1222 COVID-19 vaccine. CDR3 bases: TGTGCCAGCAGCCACCCGGACAGGGTTCACGAGCAGTACTTC. Translated: CASSHPDRVHEQYF.